A single sample is the source of the 23 T cell receptor beta chains below, sequenced in a study of CD8+ T cells in alopecia areata (dated by TCRdb to the late 2010s). The library was prepared using the immunoSEQ multiplex PCR assay. RNA was extracted from all samples and reverse transcribed into cDNA as template for TCR sequencing. TCRdb stores this immuneACCESS table with in-frame sequences only. Part of the clones is absent; in the studies checked, under half of the shortfall reflects unresolved V genes, and no reason is known for the rest. For this sample there are approximately 160,000 clones; approximately 57% appear just once. The ten largest clones capture about 14% of the sample. In light of the paper, this sample's time point label describes: 24 weeks on oral tofacitinib. The intended sense of this specimen's treatment or condition label: oral pan-JAK inhibitor, 5-10 mg twice daily. This specimen was CD4+ T cells sorted from blood, taken at week 24, from a patient treated with tofacitinib. These receptors originate from a human donor with alopecia areata.

The chain carries TRBV9 and TRBJ2-7; TRBD1 aligns across 8 bases. V trimming: 7 bases; J trimming: 5 bases; junction bases outside the gene matches: 8. Germline CDR1 is SGDLS and CDR2 is YYNGEE. The CDR3 sequence is 13 residues long. The CDR3 sequence: CASGVDREHEQYF. CDR3 nucleotides: TGTGCCAGCGGGGTGGACAGGGAACACGAGCAGTACTTC.

The V gene is TRBV29-1, the J gene TRBJ2-5; 15 positions match TRBD2. From germline, CDR1 is SQVTM and CDR2 ANQGSEA. With 7 bases clipped from V and 2 bases from J, the junction kept 2 bases outside the gene matches. This CDR3 comprises 14 residues. In nucleotides, the CDR3 is TGCAGCGCGGGGACTAGCGGGGGGCAAGAGACCCAGTACTTC. Protein: CSAGTSGGQETQYF.

The gene calls are TRBV29-1 and TRBJ2-3; tentatively, D is TRBD1 or TRBD2 (5 bases each). The CDR3 runs 13 residues. V was trimmed by 1 base and J by 0 bases, leaving 5 bases between them. The germline V gene has CDR1 SQVTM and CDR2 ANQGSEA. CDR3 DNA: TGCAGCGTTGAAGGGGGGAGCACAGATACGCAGTATTTT. Encoded protein: CSVEGGSTDTQYF.

This chain connects TRBV4-1 to TRBJ2-7; D call uncertain. The V and J ends lost 1 base and 5 bases respectively, with 12 bases between them. CDR3 length: 14 residues. The germline V gene encodes CDR1 MGHRA and CDR2 YSYEKL. Here the CDR3 DNA reads TGCGCCAGCAGCCAAGTGGCCCTCCTGGACGAGCAGTACTTC. Its protein product is CASSQVALLDEQYF.

This clone has only a few counts. This chain joins TRBV6-5 and TRBJ2-7, with D uncertain. The CDR3 contains 13 residues. Germline V gene data show CDR1 as MNHEY and CDR2 as SVGAGI. Trimming took off 5 bases at V and 3 bases at J, with 11 bases between the two ends. The CDR3 DNA sequence: TGTGCCAGCAGTCCTCGACTGTACTACGAGCAGTACTTC. Translated, it gives CASSPRLYYEQYF.

The CDR3 spells CATSRDLFVYEQYF. In DNA form, the CDR3 reads TGTGCCACCAGCAGAGATCTTTTTGTATACGAGCAGTACTTC. V gene TRBV15 combines with J gene TRBJ2-7, with no clear D. The germline V gene has CDR1 LNHNV and CDR2 YYDKDF (reference sequence). The CDR3 is 14 residues long. With 0 bases removed from V and 4 bases from J, the gap between germline ends came to 10 bases.

The chain employs TRBV15 and TRBJ1-5, with unresolved D. The germline gives CDR1 LNHNV, CDR2 YYDKDF (reference sequence). The V and J ends lost 0 bases and 6 bases respectively, with 12 bases between them. This CDR3 contains 15 residues. Written as DNA, the CDR3 is TGTGCCACCAGCAGAGATGTAGATCAGACTCAGCCCCAGCATTTT. Its protein is CATSRDVDQTQPQHF.

This clone came up a few times. V gene TRBV10-3 combines with J gene TRBJ2-1; 12 bases are shared with TRBD2. This CDR3 contains 16 residues. Germline CDR1 and CDR2: ENHRY and SYGVKD. With V trimmed by 4 bases and J by 4 bases, 5 bases remained unmatched. The CDR3 DNA follows: TGTGCCATCAGTGGACAAGGGACTAGCGGGTACAATGAGCAGTTCTTC. Its translation: CAISGQGTSGYNEQFF.

The rearrangement uses TRBV7-6 and TRBJ1-5; D gene ambiguous. The germline V gene encodes CDR1 SGHVS and CDR2 FNYEAQ. The CDR3 is 14 residues long. The V and J ends lost 5 bases and 2 bases respectively, with 10 bases between them. The CDR3 region is CASSRFGGNQPQHF. CDR3 DNA sequence: TGTGCCAGCAGCCGATTCGGCGGCAATCAGCCCCAGCATTTT.

This clone was seen a few times. The V gene is TRBV28, the J gene TRBJ2-5, with D perhaps assigned TRBD1 or TRBD2 (5 bases each). Trimming cost V 3 bases and J 3 bases, with 8 bases left between them. The germline CDR1 and CDR2 sequences are MDHEN and SYDVKM. The CDR3 covers 13 residues. The CDR3 DNA reads TGTGCCAGCAGTTTGGGGGTAGAAGAGACCCAGTACTTC. Translation: CASSLGVEETQYF.

The chain is built from TRBV5-4 and TRBJ2-1; TRBD2 agrees at 11 bases. Trimming took 3 bases from V and 3 from J; bases not matched to a gene: 5. The CDR3 runs to 16 residues. CDR1 is SGHNT and CDR2 is YYREEE in the germline V gene (reference sequence). CDR3 coding DNA: TGTGCCAGCAGCTGGGCTAGCGGGGGGCACTACAATGAGCAGTTCTTC. This encodes CASSWASGGHYNEQFF. Complete variable domain (other parts from reference TRBV5-4 and TRBJ2-1): ETGVTQSPTHLIKTRGQQVTLRCSSQSGHNTVSWYQQALGQGPQFIFQYYREEENGRGNFPPRFSGLQFPNYSSELNVNALELDDSALYLCASSWASGGHYNEQFFGPGTRLTVL.

The J gene is TRBJ1-2, the V gene TRBV25-1, with TRBD1 matching over 7 bases. Germline trimming cut 5 bases from V and 3 bases from J; bases unmatched to any gene: 9. The V gene's germline CDR1 is MGHDK and CDR2 SYGVNS. The CDR3 has 15 amino acids. In nucleotides, the CDR3 is TGTGCCAGCAGTAAACGGGACAGACCAGACTATGGCTACACCTTC. Residues: CASSKRDRPDYGYTF.

The J gene is TRBJ1-2, the V gene TRBV18, with TRBD1 matching 8 bases. The CDR3 runs to 15 residues. V dropped 0 bases and J dropped 7; count of bases not matched to a gene: 7. Germline loops: CDR1 KGHSH, CDR2 LQKENI. The DNA of the CDR3 is TGTGCCAGCTCACCACCGTACCAGGGGGCTGGTGGCTACACCTTC. This sequence encodes CASSPPYQGAGGYTF.

Only a few counts were recorded for this clone. J is TRBJ2-3 and V is TRBV29-1, with D possibly being TRBD2 (6 bases). This CDR3 region has 13 residues. Per germline, CDR1 SQVTM and CDR2 ANQGSEA. V shed 6 bases and J shed 2 bases, with 12 bases lying between them. The CDR3 here is CSVDGGITDTQYF. DNA for the CDR3: TGCAGCGTCGACGGGGGAATCACAGATACGCAGTATTTT.

This chain links TRBV6-5 with TRBJ2-2; D is uncertain. Germline V gene sequence: CDR1 MNHEY, CDR2 SVGAGI. V lost 7 bases and J lost 4, with 4 bases in between. The CDR3 covers 11 residues. The CDR3, as DNA: TGTGCCAGCAAAGGCACCGGGGAGCTGTTTTTT. Encoded protein: CASKGTGELFF.

The chain couples TRBV30 to TRBJ2-6; the D is unclear. The germline V and J ends were trimmed by 2 bases and 1 base, with 6 bases remaining between them. Germline V gene data show CDR1 as GTSNPN and CDR2 as SVGIG (reference sequence). The length of the CDR3 is 14 residues. CDR3 in amino acids: CAWSLGSGANVLTF. CDR3 nucleotide sequence: TGTGCCTGGAGTTTGGGGTCTGGGGCCAACGTCCTGACTTTC. The complete variable domain, with remaining parts taken from reference TRBV30 and TRBJ2-6, reads SQTIHQWPATLVQPVGSPLSLECTVEGTSNPNLYWYRQAAGRGLQLLFYSVGIGQISSEVPQNLSASRPQDRQFILSSKKLLLSDSGFYLCAWSLGSGANVLTFGAGSRLTVL.

This chain links TRBV12-5 with TRBJ2-2; 7 nucleotides match TRBD2. CDR1 is LGHNT and CDR2 is FRNRAP in the germline V gene. Germline trimming cut 4 bases from V and 6 bases from J; bases unmatched to any gene: 8. This CDR3 is built from 15 residues. The CDR3 reads CASGSSPGGAGELFF. DNA of the CDR3: TGTGCTAGTGGTTCCTCCCCGGGGGGTGCCGGGGAGCTGTTTTTT.

The V call is TRBV29-1, the J call TRBJ2-6; D remains unclear. The V end was cut by 7 bases, the J end by 1 base, with 5 bases between. Germline V gene sequence: CDR1 SQVTM, CDR2 ANQGSEA. The CDR3 length is 12 residues. Here the CDR3 reads CSAGSGANVLTF. The CDR3 DNA reads as TGCAGCGCCGGTTCTGGGGCCAACGTCCTGACTTTC.

This clone appeared a few times. This CDR3 reads CASRSAGPPPGPQHF. The CDR3 DNA sequence: TGTGCCAGCAGAAGTGCCGGGCCCCCCCCGGGGCCCCAGCATTTT. The chain couples TRBV6-5 to TRBJ1-5; D is uncertain. Germline lookup yields CDR1 MNHEY and CDR2 SVGAGI. Trimming left V 6 bases short and J 9 bases short, with 21 bases between. The CDR3 has 15 amino acids.

The chain is built from TRBV29-1 and TRBJ2-3; D might be TRBD1 (5 bases). The V end was cut by 5 bases, the J end by 6 bases, with 15 bases between. Germline V gene data show CDR1 as SQVTM and CDR2 as ANQGSEA. The CDR3 has 13 residues. DNA of the CDR3: TGCAGCGTTAAGGGGATAGTTTTTGATACGCAGTATTTT. It encodes CSVKGIVFDTQYF.

This sequence joins TRBV7-9 and TRBJ2-7, with D possibly being TRBD1 or TRBD2 (6 bases each). The length of the CDR3 is 15 residues. The germline V and J ends were trimmed by 4 bases and 3 bases, with 16 bases remaining between them. CDR1 is SEHNR, CDR2 FQNEAQ, per germline (reference sequence). The CDR3 sequence is CASSYGGTPVYEQYF. The CDR3 DNA follows: TGTGCCAGCAGCTACGGAGGGACACCTGTCTACGAGCAGTACTTC. Filled out from reference TRBV7-9 and TRBJ2-7, the complete variable domain reads DTGVSQNPRHKITKRGQNVTFRCDPISEHNRLYWYRQTLGQGPEFLTYFQNEAQLEKSRLLSDRFSAERPKGSFSTLEIQRTEQGDSAMYLCASSYGGTPVYEQYFGPGTRLTVT.

V is TRBV6-1 and J is TRBJ1-2; unclear D gene. Germline CDR1 reads MNHNS; CDR2 reads SASEGT. V lost 3 bases, J lost 4 bases, and 12 bases lay in between. This CDR3 is built from 14 residues. This CDR3 reads CASSDPMRFYGYTF. The DNA of the CDR3 is TGTGCCAGCAGTGATCCTATGAGGTTCTATGGCTACACCTTC.

V gene TRBV7-9 combines with J gene TRBJ2-3, with 8 nucleotides matching TRBD2. V lost 3 bases to trimming and J lost 3 bases; unmatched junction nucleotides: 5. In germline, CDR1 is SEHNR, CDR2 FQNEAQ (reference sequence). This CDR3 region has 15 residues. CDR3 nucleotides: TGTGCCAGCAGCTTTTCCGGGGGGGCTACAGATACGCAGTATTTT. Residues: CASSFSGGATDTQYF.